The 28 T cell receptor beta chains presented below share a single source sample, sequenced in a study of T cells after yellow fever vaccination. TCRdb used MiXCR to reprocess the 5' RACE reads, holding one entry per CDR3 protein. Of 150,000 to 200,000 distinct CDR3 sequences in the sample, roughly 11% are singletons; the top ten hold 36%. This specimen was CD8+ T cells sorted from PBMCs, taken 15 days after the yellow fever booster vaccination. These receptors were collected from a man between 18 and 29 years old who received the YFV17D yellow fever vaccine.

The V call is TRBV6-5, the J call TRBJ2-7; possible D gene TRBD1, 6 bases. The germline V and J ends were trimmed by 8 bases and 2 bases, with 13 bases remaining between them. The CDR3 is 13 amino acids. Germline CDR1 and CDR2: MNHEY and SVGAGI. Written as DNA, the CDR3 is TGTGCCAGCGCCCAGGGGCCTGCCTACGAGCAGTACGTC. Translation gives CASAQGPAYEQYV.

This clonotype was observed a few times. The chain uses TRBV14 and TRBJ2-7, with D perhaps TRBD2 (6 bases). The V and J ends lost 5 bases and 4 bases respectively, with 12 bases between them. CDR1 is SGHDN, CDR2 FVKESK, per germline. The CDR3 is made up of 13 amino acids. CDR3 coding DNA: TGTGCCAGCAGCGATGGAGGGGTGTACGAGCAGTACGTC. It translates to CASSDGGVYEQYV.

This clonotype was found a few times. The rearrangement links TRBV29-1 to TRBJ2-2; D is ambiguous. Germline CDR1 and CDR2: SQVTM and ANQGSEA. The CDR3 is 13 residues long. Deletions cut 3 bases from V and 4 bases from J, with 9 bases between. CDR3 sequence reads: CSVDGLGTGELFF. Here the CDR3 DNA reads TGCAGCGTTGACGGCCTAGGCACCGGGGAGCTGTTTTTT.

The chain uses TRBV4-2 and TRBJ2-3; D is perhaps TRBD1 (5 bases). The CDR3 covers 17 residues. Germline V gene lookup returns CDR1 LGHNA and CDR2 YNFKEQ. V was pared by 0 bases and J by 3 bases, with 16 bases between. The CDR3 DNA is TGTGCCAGCAGCCAAGATCTGGGGCGGATACTAACAGATACGCAGTATTTT. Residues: CASSQDLGRILTDTQYF.

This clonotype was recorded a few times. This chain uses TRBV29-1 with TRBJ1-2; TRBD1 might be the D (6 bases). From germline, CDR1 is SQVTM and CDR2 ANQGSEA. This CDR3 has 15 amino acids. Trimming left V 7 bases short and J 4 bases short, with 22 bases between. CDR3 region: CSDYQGGPGGYGYTF. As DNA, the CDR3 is TGCAGCGATTACCAAGGGGGACCCGGCGGCTATGGCTACACCTTC.

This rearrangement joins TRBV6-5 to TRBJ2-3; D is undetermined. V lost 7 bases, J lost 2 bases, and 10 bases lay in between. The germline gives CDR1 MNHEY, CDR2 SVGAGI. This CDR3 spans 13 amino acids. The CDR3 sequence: CASMVHNTDTQYF. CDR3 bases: TGTGCCAGCATGGTCCATAACACAGATACGCAGTATTTT.

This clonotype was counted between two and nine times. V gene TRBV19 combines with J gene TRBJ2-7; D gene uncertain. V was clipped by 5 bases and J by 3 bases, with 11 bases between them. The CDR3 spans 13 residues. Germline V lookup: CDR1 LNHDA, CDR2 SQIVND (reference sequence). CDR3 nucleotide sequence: TGTGCCAGTAGTCCCCGACACCTCTACGAGCAGTACTTC. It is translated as CASSPRHLYEQYF.

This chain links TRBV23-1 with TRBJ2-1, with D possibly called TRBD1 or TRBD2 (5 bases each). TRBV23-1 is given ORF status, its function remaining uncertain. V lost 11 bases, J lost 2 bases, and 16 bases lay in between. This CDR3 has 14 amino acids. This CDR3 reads CAGPGTETYNEQFF. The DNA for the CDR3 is TGCGCCGGCCCCGGGACGGAGACCTACAATGAGCAGTTCTTC.

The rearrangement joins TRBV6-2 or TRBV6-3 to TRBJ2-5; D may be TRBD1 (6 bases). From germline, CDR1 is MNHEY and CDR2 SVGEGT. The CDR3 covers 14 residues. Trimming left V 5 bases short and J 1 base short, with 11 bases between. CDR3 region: CASSRRQVQETQYF. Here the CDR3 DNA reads TGTGCCAGCAGTCGACGACAGGTCCAAGAGACCCAGTACTTC.

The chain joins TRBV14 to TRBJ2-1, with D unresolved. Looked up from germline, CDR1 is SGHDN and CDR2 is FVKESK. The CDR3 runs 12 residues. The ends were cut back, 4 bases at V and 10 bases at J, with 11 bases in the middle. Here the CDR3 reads CASSPTAREQFF. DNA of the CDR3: TGTGCCAGCAGCCCCACAGCCAGGGAGCAGTTCTTC. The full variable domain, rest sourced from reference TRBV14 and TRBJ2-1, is EAGVTQFPSHSVIEKGQTVTLRCDPISGHDNLYWYRRVMGKEIKFLLHFVKESKQDESGMPNNRFLAERTGGTYSTLKVQPAELEDSGVYFCASSPTAREQFFGPGTRLTVL.

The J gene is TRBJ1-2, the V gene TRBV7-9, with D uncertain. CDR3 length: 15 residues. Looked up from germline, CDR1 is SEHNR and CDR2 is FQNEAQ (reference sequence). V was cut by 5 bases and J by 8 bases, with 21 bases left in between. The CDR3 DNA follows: TGTGCCAGCAGCCACACGCCGGAGTACGGGCGGGGCTACACCTTC. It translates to CASSHTPEYGRGYTF.

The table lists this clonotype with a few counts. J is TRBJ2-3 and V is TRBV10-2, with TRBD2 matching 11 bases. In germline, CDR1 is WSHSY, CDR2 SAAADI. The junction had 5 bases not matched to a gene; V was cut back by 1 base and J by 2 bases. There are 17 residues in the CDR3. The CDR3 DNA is TGCGCCAGCAGTGAGTTGGCTAGCGGGGGGCCCACAGATACGCAGTATTTT. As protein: CASSELASGGPTDTQYF.

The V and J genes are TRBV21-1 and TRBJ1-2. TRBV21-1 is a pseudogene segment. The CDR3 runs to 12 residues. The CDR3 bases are TGTGCCAGCAGCAAAAGGGTTGGAGGCTACACCTTC. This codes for CASSKRVGGYTF.

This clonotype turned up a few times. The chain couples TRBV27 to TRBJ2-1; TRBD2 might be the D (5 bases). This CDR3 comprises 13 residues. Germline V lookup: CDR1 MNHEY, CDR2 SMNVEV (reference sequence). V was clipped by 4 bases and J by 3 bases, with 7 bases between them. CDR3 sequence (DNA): TGTGCCAGCAGTTCCGGGGTCTACAATGAGCAGTTCTTC. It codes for CASSSGVYNEQFF.

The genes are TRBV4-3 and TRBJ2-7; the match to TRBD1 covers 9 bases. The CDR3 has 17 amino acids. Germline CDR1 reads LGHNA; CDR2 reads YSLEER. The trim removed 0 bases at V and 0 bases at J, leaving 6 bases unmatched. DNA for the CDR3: TGCGCCAGCAGCCAAGATTCGTCGGGACAGGGCTCCTACGAGCAGTACTTC. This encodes CASSQDSSGQGSYEQYF.

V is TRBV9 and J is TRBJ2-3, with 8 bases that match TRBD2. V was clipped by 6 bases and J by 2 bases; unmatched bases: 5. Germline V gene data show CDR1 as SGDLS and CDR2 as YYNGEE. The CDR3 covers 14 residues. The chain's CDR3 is CASNGGVNTDTQYF. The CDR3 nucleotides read TGTGCCAGCAACGGGGGGGTTAACACAGATACGCAGTATTTT.

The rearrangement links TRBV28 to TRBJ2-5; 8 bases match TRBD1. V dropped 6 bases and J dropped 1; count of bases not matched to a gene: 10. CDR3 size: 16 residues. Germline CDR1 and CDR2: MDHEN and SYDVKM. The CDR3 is CASRRLAGGLQETQYF. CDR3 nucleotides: TGTGCCAGCAGAAGGTTGGCAGGGGGCCTCCAAGAGACCCAGTACTTC.

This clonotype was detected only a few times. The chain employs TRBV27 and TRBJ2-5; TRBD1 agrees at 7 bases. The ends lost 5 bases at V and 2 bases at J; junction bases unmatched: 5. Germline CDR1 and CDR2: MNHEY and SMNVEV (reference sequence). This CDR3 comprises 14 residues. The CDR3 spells CASSATGIQETQYF. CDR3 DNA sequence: TGTGCCAGCAGTGCGACAGGGATACAAGAGACCCAGTACTTC.

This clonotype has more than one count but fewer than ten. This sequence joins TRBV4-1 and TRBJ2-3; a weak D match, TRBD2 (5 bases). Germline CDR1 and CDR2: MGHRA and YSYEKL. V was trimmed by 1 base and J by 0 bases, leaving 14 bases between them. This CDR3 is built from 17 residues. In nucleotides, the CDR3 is TGCGCCAGCAGCCAAGTTCCGGGGTTACCTAGCACAGATACGCAGTATTTT. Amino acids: CASSQVPGLPSTDTQYF.

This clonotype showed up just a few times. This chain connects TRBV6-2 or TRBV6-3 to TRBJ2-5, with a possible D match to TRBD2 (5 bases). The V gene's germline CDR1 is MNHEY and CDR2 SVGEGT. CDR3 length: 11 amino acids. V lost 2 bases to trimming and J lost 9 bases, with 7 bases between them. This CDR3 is CASSYPGAQYF. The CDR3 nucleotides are TGTGCCAGCAGTTACCCCGGGGCCCAGTACTTC.

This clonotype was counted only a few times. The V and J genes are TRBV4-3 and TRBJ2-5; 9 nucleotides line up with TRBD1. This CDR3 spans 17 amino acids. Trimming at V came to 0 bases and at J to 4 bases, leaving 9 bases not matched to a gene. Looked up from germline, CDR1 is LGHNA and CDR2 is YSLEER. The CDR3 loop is CASSQEGDREGGETQYF. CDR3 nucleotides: TGCGCCAGCAGCCAAGAGGGGGACAGGGAAGGGGGAGAGACCCAGTACTTC.

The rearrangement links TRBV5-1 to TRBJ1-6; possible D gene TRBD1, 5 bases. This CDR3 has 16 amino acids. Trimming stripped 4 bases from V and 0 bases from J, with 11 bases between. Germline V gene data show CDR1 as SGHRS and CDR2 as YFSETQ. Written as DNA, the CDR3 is TGCGCCAGCAGCCCGGGGGTCGTCTCCTATAATTCACCCCTCCACTTT. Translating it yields CASSPGVVSYNSPLHF.

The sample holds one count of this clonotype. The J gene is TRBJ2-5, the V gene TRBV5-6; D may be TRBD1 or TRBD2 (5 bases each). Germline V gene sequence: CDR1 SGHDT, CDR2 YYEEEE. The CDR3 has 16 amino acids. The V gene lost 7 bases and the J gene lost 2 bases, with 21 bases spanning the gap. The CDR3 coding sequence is TGTGCCAGCGGGGCAGGCGGAGGAAGTTCTCAAGAGACCCAGTACTTC. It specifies CASGAGGGSSQETQYF.

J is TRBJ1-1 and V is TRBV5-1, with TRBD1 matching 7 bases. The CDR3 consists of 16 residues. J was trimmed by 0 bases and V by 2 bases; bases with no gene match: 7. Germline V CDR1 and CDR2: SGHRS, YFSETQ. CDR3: CASSFTGAPMNTEAFF. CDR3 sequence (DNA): TGCGCCAGCAGCTTCACAGGGGCCCCAATGAACACTGAAGCTTTCTTT.

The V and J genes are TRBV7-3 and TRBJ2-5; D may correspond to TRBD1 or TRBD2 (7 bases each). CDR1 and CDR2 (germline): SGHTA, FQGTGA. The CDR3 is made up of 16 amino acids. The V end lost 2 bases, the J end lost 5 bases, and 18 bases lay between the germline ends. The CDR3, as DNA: TGTGCCAGCAGCTTAGGGACGCAGGGAGGGGGCGAGACCCAGTACTTC. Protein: CASSLGTQGGGETQYF.

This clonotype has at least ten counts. CDR3 nucleotides: TGTGCCAGCAGTCCCCGCAGTAGCCGGAGCTCCTACGAGCAGTACTTC. As protein: CASSPRSSRSSYEQYF. J is TRBJ2-7 and V is TRBV6-2 or TRBV6-3; D is undetermined. Germline lookup yields CDR1 MNHEY and CDR2 SVGEGT. Deletions cut 5 bases from V and 0 bases from J, with 17 bases between. The CDR3 loop spans 16 amino acids.

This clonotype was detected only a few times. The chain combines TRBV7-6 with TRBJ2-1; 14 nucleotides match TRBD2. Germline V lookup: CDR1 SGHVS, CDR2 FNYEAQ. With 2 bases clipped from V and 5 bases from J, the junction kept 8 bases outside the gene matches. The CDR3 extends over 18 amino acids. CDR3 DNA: TGTGCCAGCAGCTTAAATCATGGACTAGCGGGGGGAGACAATGAGCAGTTCTTC. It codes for CASSLNHGLAGGDNEQFF.

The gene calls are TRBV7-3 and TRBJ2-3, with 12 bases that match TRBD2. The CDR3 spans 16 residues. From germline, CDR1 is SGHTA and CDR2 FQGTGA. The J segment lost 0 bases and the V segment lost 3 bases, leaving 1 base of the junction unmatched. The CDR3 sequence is CASSFGLAGSTDTQYF. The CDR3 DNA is TGTGCCAGCAGCTTCGGACTAGCGGGGAGCACAGATACGCAGTATTTT. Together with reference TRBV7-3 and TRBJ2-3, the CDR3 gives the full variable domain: GAGVSQTPSNKVTEKGKYVELRCDPISGHTALYWYRQSLGQGPEFLIYFQGTGAADDSGLPNDRFFAVRPEGSVSTLKIQRTERGDSAVYLCASSFGLAGSTDTQYFGPGTRLTVL.